The following is a T cell receptor beta chain sequence with its context. Every TCR library drew on approximately 3.5 ug of total RNA. TCRdb reanalyzed the 5' RACE reads, giving one entry per CDR3 protein sequence and no DNA. This repertoire comprises around 380,000 distinct CDR3 sequences; its ten largest clones make up 2% to 2.5%. The V gene's germline CDR1 is MNHEY and CDR2 SMNVEV (reference sequence). The CDR3 covers 17 residues. The data belong to a study of monozygotic twins with inflammatory bowel disease. The receptor was derived from a human donor with ulcerative colitis or Crohn's disease, or a healthy co-twin of an affected twin (not recorded which). The sample consisted of blood. The chain recombines TRBV27 with TRBJ2-2; TCRdb selects TRBD2, and the lack of DNA leaves this call unchecked. The CDR3 region is CASSWRGGNRGTGELFF.